The T cell receptor beta chain described here comes from a study of beta chain features in type 1 diabetes. Regarding the study as a whole: More deletions and fewer insertions at VDJ junctions were found in patients with type 1 diabetes. In the patient group, naive, central memory and Treg TCRB repertoires seemed more alike than in the healthy donor group.

This clone has ten or more counts. Its specificity is unknown. One end of the junction is discordant with germline, which a read error may explain. Isolated RNA was reverse transcribed in full, so expressed TCRB transcripts were sequenced. Repertoires were generated with immunoSEQ multiplex PCR, while TCRdb's copy carries only in-frame clones and drops some. The repertoire holds a few hundred thousand clones, about 25% seen once, with approximately 4% in the top ten. This CDR3 is 12 amino acids long. From germline, CDR1 is MNHEY and CDR2 SMNVEV (reference sequence). The TCR comes from a man aged 25-40 years in good health. The chain is built from TRBV27 and TRBJ1-1, with TRBD1 as a possible D gene (6 bases). The sequencing sample was made of central memory CD4+ T cells from blood. The CDR3 coding sequence is TGTGCCAGCAGCCCATTGGGGGGGCGGAGAGTATTT. Protein sequence: CASSPLGGRRVF.